The clone carrying this TCR beta chain was seen more than once but under ten times. The CDR3 length is 12 residues. V was pared by 4 bases and J by 0 bases, with 3 bases between. In germline, CDR1 is SGHTA, CDR2 FQGNSA. The data were obtained in a study of blood T cell repertoires in COVID-19. Sequencing used immunoSEQ multiplex PCR; TCRdb keeps in-frame clones, though not all of them. This sample yields under 80,000 clones, of which 75% to 85% are seen a single time; around 41% belongs to the top ten. Sequenced material: peripheral blood. The genes are TRBV7-2 and TRBJ2-5; D remains unclear. This clonotype was sampled from an elderly man with acute or convalescent COVID-19. CDR3 amino acids: CASSSYQETQYF. The CDR3 nucleotides are TGTGCCAGCAGCTCGTACCAAGAGACCCAGTACTTC. Based on the CDR3 plus reference TRBV7-2 and TRBJ2-5, the full variable domain is GAGVSQSPSNKVTEKGKDVELRCDPISGHTALYWYRQSLGQGLEFLIYFQGNSAPDKSGLPSDRFSAERTGGSVSTLTIQRTQQEDSAVYLCASSSYQETQYFGPGTRLLVL.